The source of this TCR beta chain is a study of brain T cells in children with intractable seizures. General study findings and limits: Patients' HCMV serostatus was unknown; virus specificity rests on CDR3 similarity alone. Clones missing pre-surgery may reflect undersampling of that blood sample.

Some clones are missing from TCRdb's copy, which holds only in-frame ones; the method was immunoSEQ multiplex PCR. In the table there are hundreds of thousands of clones, approximately 93% of which are singletons. The germline V gene encodes CDR1 LNHDA and CDR2 SQIVND (reference sequence). V lost 7 bases and J lost 4; bases outside the gene matches: 6. The CDR3 spans 15 residues. Stated time point: blood from clinic visit 5 months post-surgery; TSC patient then seizure free. The sequenced cases were selected for having the highest brain T cell transcript signatures. Patients received at least one anti-epileptic drug before surgery. As for this clone: Its target is unknown.

The genes are TRBV19 and TRBJ2-1, with TRBD2 matching 11 bases. The sample was peripheral blood, taken around 5 months after surgery. This clonotype was sampled from a boy in the first two years of life with tuberous sclerosis and intractable seizures. CDR3 sequence (DNA): TGTGCCAGTACTAATAGCGGGGGGGCGTACAATGAGCAGTTCTTC. The encoded protein is CASTNSGGAYNEQFF.